One TCR beta chain is described in this entry. The protocol was immunoSEQ multiplex PCR, while the TCRdb copy is restricted to in-frame clones and leaves out a portion. The table records about 16,000 clones, around three quarters of them present only once. The data were obtained in a study of PD-1 and CTLA-4 blockade in melanoma. Germline-derived CDR1 and CDR2 are MGHRA and YSYEKL. The V end was cut by 4 bases, the J end by 5 bases, with 17 bases between. CDR3 length: 15 amino acids. The V gene is TRBV4-1, the J gene TRBJ1-2, with D maybe TRBD1 (6 bases). The sequencing here drew on CD8+ T cells from peripheral blood, taken from a patient given anti-PD-1 treatment. This sequence was found in a human donor with melanoma. For the CDR3, the DNA is TGCGCCAGCAGCCCTCGGACAGAGATGATTTATGGCTACACCTTC. This sequence encodes CASSPRTEMIYGYTF.